This TCR beta chain is from a study of OX40 agonist ivuxolimab in advanced cancers. Across the whole study: The study gave patients intravenous ivuxolimab at 0.01 to 10 mg/kg every 2 weeks.

This table comes from immunoSEQ multiplex PCR, and its TCRdb copy is limited to in-frame clones, with some not included. The data show 40,000 to 45,000 clones, with about 85% seen just once and about a sixth held by the top ten. Trimming shortened V by 10 bases and J by 0 bases, and 12 bases separated the two germline ends. CDR3 length: 13 amino acids. The germline V gene encodes CDR1 MGHDK and CDR2 SYGVNS. Sample: CD4+ or CD8+ T cells sorted from blood, taken in a trial of the OX40 agonist ivuxolimab. This TCR was sampled from an adult with an advanced solid tumor such as melanoma, head and neck, liver or kidney cancer. The V call is TRBV25-1, the J call TRBJ1-1; D is uncertain. CDR3 sequence reads: CATSTGLNTEAFF. In DNA, the CDR3 is TGTGCCACCTCAACCGGGTTGAACACTGAAGCTTTCTTT.